The 30 T cell receptor beta chains below all came from one sample that was sequenced in a study of cytomegalovirus exposure and HLA in healthy donors. PCR primers comprised 60 Vbeta and 13 Jbeta primers. Data came from immunoSEQ multiplex PCR; TCRdb stores just in-frame clones and leaves some out. Here the sample spans roughly 140,000 clones, around four fifths being singletons. Source material: PBMCs. The source is a male donor in good health and CMV-seronegative.

The gene calls are TRBV5-4 and TRBJ2-5, with D perhaps matching TRBD1 (5 bases). CDR3 size: 13 residues. V gave up 4 bases and J gave up 4 bases, with 11 bases separating them. CDR1 SGHNT and CDR2 YYREEE come from the germline V gene (reference sequence). The CDR3 reads CASSGQGTETQYF. DNA of the CDR3: TGTGCCAGCAGCGGGCAGGGTACAGAGACCCAGTACTTC.

This chain uses TRBV11-2 with TRBJ2-1, with D maybe TRBD2 (5 bases). Germline assignment: CDR1 SGHAT and CDR2 FQNNGV. The CDR3 spans 15 residues. V lost 4 bases to trimming and J lost 7 bases, with 17 bases between them. This CDR3 reads CASSYPMKRVNEQFF. CDR3 bases: TGTGCCAGCAGCTACCCGATGAAGAGGGTAAATGAGCAGTTCTTC.

The rearrangement joins TRBV7-2 to TRBJ2-1; D is possibly TRBD2 (6 bases). Trimming removed 3 bases at V and 1 base at J, with 19 bases between. CDR3 length equals 18 residues. The germline CDR1 and CDR2 sequences are SGHTA and FQGNSA. The CDR3: CASSFSSWTGTSYNEQFF. The DNA for the CDR3 is TGTGCCAGCAGCTTTAGTTCCTGGACGGGGACTTCCTACAATGAGCAGTTCTTC.

The J gene is TRBJ1-1, the V gene TRBV10-3; 8 bases align to TRBD1. Germline V gene sequence: CDR1 ENHRY, CDR2 SYGVKD. Trimming cost V 6 bases and J 1 base; bases outside gene matches: 7. The CDR3 totals 15 residues. The CDR3 here is CAIRDRAGGNTEAFF. For the CDR3, the DNA is TGTGCCATCAGGGACAGGGCTGGGGGGAACACTGAAGCTTTCTTT.

This clone was recorded a few times. The rearrangement uses TRBV5-4 and TRBJ1-2; 7 bases map to TRBD1. V was clipped by 0 bases and J by 5 bases; unmatched bases: 7. Germline V gene sequence: CDR1 SGHNT, CDR2 YYREEE (reference sequence). This CDR3 region has 15 residues. CDR3 residues: CASSLVQGRGYGYTF. CDR3 in DNA: TGTGCCAGCAGCTTGGTACAGGGGCGCGGGTATGGCTACACCTTC.

The chain links TRBV11-3 to TRBJ2-7, with a possible D match to TRBD2 (5 bases). The V end lost 3 bases, the J end lost 2 bases, and 11 bases lay between the germline ends. Germline V gene data show CDR1 as SGHNT and CDR2 as YENEEA. The CDR3 has 14 residues. In DNA form, the CDR3 reads TGTGCCAGCAGCTTGTCAGAGGGAGCCTACGAGCAGTACTTC. Its translation: CASSLSEGAYEQYF.

The chain links TRBV7-6 to TRBJ2-7, with TRBD2 matching 10 bases. Unmatched junction bases numbered 10, after V lost 5 bases and J lost 3 bases. The CDR3 sequence is 16 residues long. Germline values: CDR1 SGHVS, CDR2 FNYEAQ. CDR3 in amino acids: CASSHRPTSGDYEQYF. CDR3 sequence (DNA): TGTGCCAGCAGCCACAGACCAACTAGCGGGGACTACGAGCAGTACTTC.

This chain joins TRBV29-1 and TRBJ2-1; 8 bases map to TRBD2. Germline V lookup: CDR1 SQVTM, CDR2 ANQGSEA. With V trimmed by 6 bases and J by 6 bases, 10 bases remained unmatched. The CDR3 contains 14 residues. The CDR3 region is CSVIPGTSTNEQFF. The CDR3 nucleotides are TGCAGCGTGATCCCCGGGACTAGTACCAATGAGCAGTTCTTC.

The CDR3 here is CASTPVVGLTADTQYF. DNA of the CDR3: TGTGCCAGTACCCCGGTTGTGGGGCTCACGGCAGATACGCAGTATTTT. The chain recombines TRBV19 with TRBJ2-3; possible D gene TRBD1, 5 bases. Germline CDR1 reads LNHDA; CDR2 reads SQIVND (reference sequence). Trimming took 7 bases from V and 4 from J, leaving 21 bases between them. This CDR3 has 16 residues.

This clone appeared a single time. This chain joins TRBV9 and TRBJ1-2; 7 nucleotides match TRBD1. With 3 bases clipped from V and 3 bases from J, the junction kept 11 bases outside the gene matches. CDR1 and CDR2 from the germline V gene are SGDLS and YYNGEE. This CDR3 comprises 16 residues. In DNA form, the CDR3 reads TGTGCCAGCAGCGCACCAGACAGGGAATTTCACTATGGCTACACCTTC. It encodes CASSAPDREFHYGYTF.

The chain combines TRBV9 with TRBJ1-2; D not certain. In germline, CDR1 is SGDLS, CDR2 YYNGEE. The germline V and J ends were trimmed by 4 bases and 8 bases, with 18 bases remaining between them. CDR3 length equals 14 residues. CDR3 sequence: CASSLSAGSEGYTF. The CDR3, as DNA: TGTGCCAGCAGCTTAAGTGCCGGGTCTGAAGGCTACACCTTC.

The gene calls are TRBV15 and TRBJ1-2, with unresolved D. Per germline, CDR1 LNHNV and CDR2 YYDKDF (reference sequence). The CDR3 has 12 residues. V lost 4 bases and J lost 7, with 10 bases in between. DNA for the CDR3: TGTGCCACCAGCACGGGGTGGAGTGGCTACACCTTC. Encoded protein: CATSTGWSGYTF.

This sequence joins TRBV2 and TRBJ2-3; 7 bases match TRBD1. The V gene's germline CDR1 is SNHLY and CDR2 FYNNEI. The trim removed 8 bases at V and 5 bases at J, leaving 7 bases unmatched. The CDR3 is 13 residues long. The CDR3 DNA reads as TGTGCCAGCCGAAGACAGGGCTTAGATACGCAGTATTTT. As protein: CASRRQGLDTQYF. Looking up the rest from reference TRBV2 and TRBJ2-3 gives the full variable domain: EPEVTQTPSHQVTQMGQEVILRCVPISNHLYFYWYRQILGQKVEFLVSFYNNEISEKSEIFDDQFSVERPDGSNFTLKIRSTKLEDSAMYFCASRRQGLDTQYFGPGTRLTVL.

This clone turned up a few times. The chain links TRBV27 to TRBJ2-5; the D is unclear. This CDR3 comprises 12 residues. Germline lookup yields CDR1 MNHEY and CDR2 SMNVEV (reference sequence). The ends were cut back, 4 bases at V and 4 bases at J, with 7 bases in the middle. CDR3 in amino acids: CASSSSGETQYF. The DNA of the CDR3 is TGTGCCAGCAGTTCGTCGGGAGAGACCCAGTACTTC.

The chain is built from TRBV28 and TRBJ1-2, with 7 bases matching TRBD1. The CDR3 is 13 residues long. With V trimmed by 5 bases and J by 6 bases, 6 bases remained unmatched. CDR1 is MDHEN and CDR2 is SYDVKM in the germline V gene. CDR3 sequence reads: CASSQTGIDGYTF. In DNA, the CDR3 is TGTGCCAGCAGTCAGACAGGGATCGATGGCTACACCTTC.

The DNA for the CDR3 is TGTGCCAGCAGCTTGACGTTGGCCACAACTAATGAAAAACTGTTTTTT. It encodes CASSLTLATTNEKLFF. The rearrangement links TRBV5-5 to TRBJ1-4; D remains unclear. The CDR3 totals 16 residues. The V gene lost 1 base and the J gene lost 0 bases, with 10 bases spanning the gap. Germline V gene lookup returns CDR1 SGHKS and CDR2 YYEKEE (reference sequence).

This clone was found a few times. The chain uses TRBV5-5 and TRBJ1-5; TRBD1 matches at 8 bases. The CDR3 has 16 residues. Germline V gene lookup returns CDR1 SGHKS and CDR2 YYEKEE (reference sequence). Trimming at V came to 4 bases and at J to 2 bases, leaving 8 bases not matched to a gene. Here the CDR3 DNA reads TGTGCCAGCAGCCAGGGGGCGGCTACTGGCAATCAGCCCCAGCATTTT. This sequence encodes CASSQGAATGNQPQHF.

V is TRBV14 and J is TRBJ2-3; 9 bases fit TRBD2. The germline V gene encodes CDR1 SGHDN and CDR2 FVKESK. This CDR3 has 15 residues. V shed 4 bases and J 1 base; nucleotides not matched to a gene: 3. CDR3 in DNA: TGTGCCAGCAGCCTGCGGACTAGCGGCACAGATACGCAGTATTTT. Its translation: CASSLRTSGTDTQYF.

V and J are TRBV27 and TRBJ2-1, with 7 bases lining up with TRBD2. Germline CDR1 MNHEY, CDR2 SMNVEV (reference sequence). V was clipped by 3 bases and J by 7 bases; unmatched bases: 12. This CDR3 is built from 16 residues. CDR3 nucleotides: TGTGCCAGCAGTTTCCCCAGCGGGACGGCTACTAATGAGCAGTTCTTC. It yields the protein CASSFPSGTATNEQFF.

The chain employs TRBV2 and TRBJ2-7, with D possibly matching TRBD1 (5 bases). The CDR3 contains 13 residues. Germline CDR1 and CDR2: SNHLY and FYNNEI. Trimming shortened V by 8 bases and J by 0 bases, and 11 bases separated the two germline ends. CDR3 coding DNA: TGTGCCAGCGGGCGACAGAACTCCTACGAGCAGTACTTC. Amino acids: CASGRQNSYEQYF.

The chain joins TRBV7-9 to TRBJ2-7, with TRBD2 as a possible D gene (5 bases). Trimming shortened V by 4 bases and J by 3 bases, and 10 bases separated the two germline ends. The germline V gene has CDR1 SEHNR and CDR2 FQNEAQ (reference sequence). The CDR3 length is 13 residues. The CDR3 DNA reads TGTGCCAGCAGCTCGGACGGACTCTACGAGCAGTACTTC. It is translated as CASSSDGLYEQYF. Filled out from reference TRBV7-9 and TRBJ2-7, the complete variable domain reads DTGVSQNPRHKITKRGQNVTFRCDPISEHNRLYWYRQTLGQGPEFLTYFQNEAQLEKSRLLSDRFSAERPKGSFSTLEIQRTEQGDSAMYLCASSSDGLYEQYFGPGTRLTVT.

V gene TRBV7-2 combines with J gene TRBJ2-1, with D possibly being TRBD1 (5 bases). Trimming took off 5 bases at V and 4 bases at J, with 18 bases between the two ends. Germline V CDR1 and CDR2: SGHTA, FQGNSA. The CDR3 sequence is 16 residues long. CDR3 region: CASSPRAGRAYNEQFF. For the CDR3, the DNA is TGTGCCAGCAGCCCAAGAGCCGGCAGGGCATACAATGAGCAGTTCTTC.

This chain connects TRBV2 to TRBJ1-2, with a possible D match to TRBD1 (5 bases). The CDR3 contains 17 residues. V was trimmed by 0 bases and J by 3 bases, leaving 17 bases between them. Germline V gene data show CDR1 as SNHLY and CDR2 as FYNNEI. The CDR3 region has the DNA TGTGCCAGCAGTGAAGCGTCAGGGAGGGGCGCGGACTATGGCTACACCTTC. Its protein is CASSEASGRGADYGYTF.

This chain links TRBV7-9 with TRBJ2-1, with a tentative D call TRBD2 (5 bases). The V gene's germline CDR1 is SEHNR and CDR2 FQNEAQ (reference sequence). V was shortened by 2 bases and J by 9 bases, with 14 bases between the two germline ends. The CDR3 length is 14 residues. The CDR3 spells CASSLLGVAGEQFF. The CDR3 bases are TGTGCCAGCAGCTTACTCGGGGTTGCGGGTGAGCAGTTCTTC. Supplemented by reference TRBV7-9 and TRBJ2-1, the full variable domain reads DTGVSQNPRHKITKRGQNVTFRCDPISEHNRLYWYRQTLGQGPEFLTYFQNEAQLEKSRLLSDRFSAERPKGSFSTLEIQRTEQGDSAMYLCASSLLGVAGEQFFGPGTRLTVL.

This chain joins TRBV19 and TRBJ1-1; the D is unclear. Trimming cost V 5 bases and J 0 bases, with 13 bases left between them. The CDR3 runs 15 residues. Germline lookup yields CDR1 LNHDA and CDR2 SQIVND (reference sequence). CDR3 DNA sequence: TGTGCCAGTAGTTATCTAGGCCGGATGAACACTGAAGCTTTCTTT. Its protein product is CASSYLGRMNTEAFF.

The chain employs TRBV14 and TRBJ2-3, with 8 nucleotides matching TRBD2. Germline V gives CDR1 SGHDN, CDR2 FVKESK. After removal of 0 bases from V and 3 bases from J, the junction contained 8 bases not matched to a gene. The length of the CDR3 is 17 residues. CDR3: CASSQDFSGTPTDTQYF. CDR3 sequence (DNA): TGTGCCAGCAGCCAAGATTTTAGCGGGACCCCAACAGATACGCAGTATTTT.

The chain has TRBV10-1 and TRBJ2-3; 7 nucleotides align to TRBD1. V dropped 6 bases and J dropped 0; count of bases not matched to a gene: 6. The germline V gene encodes CDR1 WNHNN and CDR2 SYGVQD (reference sequence). The CDR3 has 15 residues. CDR3 amino acids: CASRAGTVSTDTQYF. The CDR3 DNA reads as TGCGCCAGCAGAGCAGGGACAGTTAGCACAGATACGCAGTATTTT.

The chain employs TRBV19 and TRBJ2-1; TRBD2 is a possible D gene (6 bases). Trimming stripped 1 base from V and 7 bases from J, with 8 bases between. The CDR3 runs to 13 residues. Germline lookup yields CDR1 LNHDA and CDR2 SQIVND (reference sequence). CDR3 coding DNA: TGTGCCAGTAGTATAGGCGGAGGGAATGAGCAGTTCTTC. Translation gives CASSIGGGNEQFF. Looking up the rest from reference TRBV19 and TRBJ2-1 gives the full variable domain: DGGITQSPKYLFRKEGQNVTLSCEQNLNHDAMYWYRQDPGQGLRLIYYSQIVNDFQKGDIAEGYSVSREKKESFPLTVTSAQKNPTAFYLCASSIGGGNEQFFGPGTRLTVL.

V and J are TRBV7-2 and TRBJ1-5; 7 bases agree with TRBD1. Germline trimming cut 3 bases from V and 3 bases from J; bases unmatched to any gene: 5. Germline V gives CDR1 SGHTA, CDR2 FQGNSA. CDR3 length: 15 amino acids. The CDR3 region has the DNA TGTGCCAGCAGCTTTCTACAGGGGTTCAATCAGCCCCAGCATTTT. Translation: CASSFLQGFNQPQHF.

V gene TRBV6-5 combines with J gene TRBJ1-1; D call uncertain. CDR1 and CDR2 (germline): MNHEY, SVGAGI. CDR3 length equals 15 residues. Trimming cost V 0 bases and J 5 bases, with 13 bases left between them. The CDR3 region has the DNA TGTGCCAGCAGTTACTCCCTCCCTGGAGGGACTGAAGCTTTCTTT. This translates into CASSYSLPGGTEAFF.